The source of this TCR beta chain is a study of blood T cell repertoires in COVID-19. As for the study in general: Italy, Spain and the United States were the sources of the convalescent and acute COVID-19 samples. Sample material is recorded as cDNA or gDNA derived from T cells, B-cell-depleted T cells, or PBMCs.

Per the authors' pipeline: Amplification with reference gene primers provided the estimates of nucleated cell counts. TCRdb's copy holds only in-frame clones and misses some; the assay was immunoSEQ multiplex PCR. V, J and clone size reflect that table, while D and trimming were determined from the DNA. The sample has 150,000 to 180,000 clones, about 85% seen once. The CDR3 is 14 residues long. The V and J ends lost 5 bases and 5 bases respectively, with 13 bases between them. CDR1 and CDR2 (germline): MNHEY, SVGAGI. The chain employs TRBV6-5 and TRBJ1-5; weak D call: TRBD1 (6 bases). Sequencing was carried out using peripheral blood. This receptor was obtained from a man between 60 and 70 years old with COVID-19, enrolled during active disease. CDR3 sequence reads: CASSINRVDQPQHF. The CDR3 DNA reads TGTGCCAGCAGTATAAACAGGGTCGATCAGCCCCAGCATTTT.